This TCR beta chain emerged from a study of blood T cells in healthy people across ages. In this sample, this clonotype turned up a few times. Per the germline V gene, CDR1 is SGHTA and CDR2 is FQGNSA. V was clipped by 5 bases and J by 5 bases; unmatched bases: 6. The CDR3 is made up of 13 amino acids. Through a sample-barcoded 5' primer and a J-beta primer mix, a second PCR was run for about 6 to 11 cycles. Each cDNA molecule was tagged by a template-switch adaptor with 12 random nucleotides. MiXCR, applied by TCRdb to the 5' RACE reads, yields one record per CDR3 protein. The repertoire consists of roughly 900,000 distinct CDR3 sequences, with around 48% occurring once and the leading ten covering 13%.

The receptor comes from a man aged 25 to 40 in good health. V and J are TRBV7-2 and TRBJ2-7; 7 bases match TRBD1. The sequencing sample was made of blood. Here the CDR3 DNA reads TGTGCCAGCAGCGGGGACAGTTACAACGAGCAGTACTTC. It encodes CASSGDSYNEQYF.